This TCR beta chain emerged from a study of cytomegalovirus exposure and HLA in healthy donors. TCRdb's copy holds only in-frame clones and misses some; the assay was immunoSEQ multiplex PCR. The sample carries approximately 150,000 clones, roughly 84% recorded once. Broader study findings: Listed as cytomegalovirus-associated were around 160 TCR beta chains.

Comment on this clone: The antigen remains undetermined.

Germline V gene data show CDR1 as MGHRA and CDR2 as YSYEKL. The CDR3 consists of 17 residues. With 4 bases clipped from V and 4 bases from J, the junction kept 14 bases outside the gene matches. The rearrangement joins TRBV4-1 to TRBJ2-3; 7 nucleotides match TRBD2. The clonotype originates from a man aged 25-45 years in good health and CMV-seropositive. The source material was PBMCs. The CDR3 spells CASSPMYMASGADTQYF. CDR3 DNA: TGCGCCAGCAGCCCGATGTATATGGCTAGCGGCGCAGATACGCAGTATTTT.